This TCR beta chain derives from a study of blood T cell repertoires in COVID-19. There are 16 residues in the CDR3. Germline assignment: CDR1 MDHEN and CDR2 SYDVKM. Trimming pared 3 bases from V and 3 bases from J, leaving 18 bases between. Profiling relied on immunoSEQ multiplex PCR, and the TCRdb table lists in-frame clones only, not all of them. The sample contains approximately 270,000 clones, approximately 85% of which appear only once. This clone was detected once. The J gene is TRBJ2-7, the V gene TRBV28; weak D call: TRBD1 (6 bases). The TCR originated in a woman in her thirties who had recovered from COVID-19. The sample taken for sequencing was PBMCs or T cells enriched from blood (not recorded which). The CDR3: CASSFYRASNNYEQYF. CDR3 DNA sequence: TGTGCCAGCAGTTTCTACAGGGCCTCAAATAACTACGAGCAGTACTTC.